This TCR beta chain was captured by sequencing in a study of T cell responses to AZD1222 COVID-19 vaccine. Study conclusions and caveats: Baseline seropositivity characterized only six AZD1222 recipients. Most donors were white British, females outnumbered males, and clonal diversity was possibly underestimated. Spike-specific TCR breadth and depth went up after people got two AZD1222 doses. Regions 160-218 and 743-854 held dominance among vaccine-associated CD4 TCRs, which spanned spike.

The CDR3 is 16 amino acids. The ends were cut back, 3 bases at V and 2 bases at J, with 14 bases in the middle. The V gene's germline CDR1 is MNHNS and CDR2 SASEGT. A word on this clone: Its specificity is not known.

TCRdb keeps only in-frame clones here, not all; method: immunoSEQ multiplex PCR. Of about 140,000 clones listed, approximately 92% are singletons. The origin of this receptor is an adult in good health. The specimen comprised peripheral blood, sampled on day 0 of AZD1222 vaccination. This chain uses TRBV6-1 with TRBJ1-3, with D uncertain. CDR3 protein: CASSEGTRKAGNTIYF. The CDR3, as DNA: TGTGCCAGCAGTGAGGGTACCAGGAAAGCTGGAAACACCATATATTTT.